These 3 T cell receptor beta chains originate from one sample sequenced in a study of blood T cell repertoires in COVID-19. Profiled with immunoSEQ multiplex PCR; TCRdb holds only in-frame clones, not every one. The repertoire consists of about 190,000 clones, with 90% occurring once and the leading ten covering around 0.63%. Sequencing was performed on peripheral blood. The receptors were sampled from a man aged 45-60 years with acute or convalescent COVID-19.

The CDR3 sequence: CASKSAGGSYEQFF. CDR3 DNA: TGTGCCAGTAAGTCGGCGGGGGGGAGCTATGAGCAGTTCTTC. J is TRBJ2-1 and V is TRBV19, with TRBD2 matching 9 bases. The CDR3 has 14 amino acids. The germline V gene has CDR1 LNHDA and CDR2 SQIVND (reference sequence). J lost 8 bases, V lost 7 bases, and 9 bases had no gene match.

The chain combines TRBV28 with TRBJ1-1; 7 bases are a match to TRBD1. Germline V gene data show CDR1 as MDHEN and CDR2 as SYDVKM. V was clipped by 6 bases and J by 4 bases; unmatched bases: 5. The CDR3 covers 13 residues. Here the CDR3 reads CASRLQGSTEAFF. CDR3 in DNA: TGTGCCAGCAGACTACAGGGGAGCACTGAAGCTTTCTTT.

This rearrangement joins TRBV3-1 (or the pseudogene TRBV3-2) to TRBJ1-2, with TRBD1 as a possible D gene (6 bases). The V end lost 1 base, the J end lost 10 bases, and 16 bases lay between the germline ends. CDR1 is LGHDT and CDR2 is YNNKEL in the germline V gene (reference sequence). The CDR3 sequence is 14 residues long. The CDR3 sequence: CASSQAALGGLYTF. The CDR3 DNA is TGTGCCAGCAGCCAAGCGGCGTTGGGGGGGCTCTACACCTTC.